This T cell receptor beta chain was identified in a study of post-analysis software for immune sequencing data. Unique molecular identifiers featured in each of the TCR beta cDNA libraries. TCRdb recomputed calls from the PCR reads with MiXCR, one row per CDR3 protein. The data show 800,000 to 950,000 distinct CDR3 sequences, roughly 50% seen once. CDR1 and CDR2 (germline): KGHSH, LQKENI. This CDR3 region has 15 residues. Study conclusions and caveats: Higher frequency in patients than in controls was seen for five TRBV segments, with TRBV5-6, TRBV5-1 and TRBV20-1 among them.

Worth noting for this clonotype: Its matching antigen is unknown.

This TCR derives from a girl aged 5-17 years with multiple sclerosis. The chain links TRBV18 to TRBJ2-5, with D perhaps matching TRBD1 (5 bases). The end of the DNA is better explained by TRBJ2-7, so the J call may be wrong. The sequenced sample consisted of blood. This CDR3 reads CASSDRGSSVYEQYF. The CDR3 bases are TGTGCCAGCTCAGATAGGGGTAGCAGCGTCTACGAGCAGTACTTC.